One and the same sample provided the 21 T cell receptor beta chains below, sequenced in a study of blood T cell repertoires in COVID-19. Repertoires were generated with immunoSEQ multiplex PCR, while TCRdb's copy carries only in-frame clones and drops some. This table holds approximately 160,000 clones, 84% found once. The material sequenced was peripheral blood. The receptors originated from a woman aged 50 to 60 in a cohort sampled during active or convalescent COVID-19.

This clone occurred many times. The V gene is TRBV7-9, the J gene TRBJ2-7; no reliable D call. Germline V gives CDR1 SEHNR, CDR2 FQNEAQ (reference sequence). The CDR3 consists of 14 residues. Trimming removed 1 base from V and 2 bases from J, with 9 bases in between. CDR3 DNA: TGTGCCAGCAGCTTAGGCGCGACAACCTACGAGCAGTACTTC. Its protein is CASSLGATTYEQYF.

The chain couples TRBV2 to TRBJ1-5, with TRBD1 matching 10 bases. This CDR3 region has 17 residues. The germline CDR1 and CDR2 sequences are SNHLY and FYNNEI. The V gene end was trimmed by 7 bases and the J gene end by 3 bases; junction bases not matched to a gene: 12. CDR3 sequence (DNA): TGTGCCAGCACCGGGACAGGGGCGCGACCTTCCAATCAGCCCCAGCATTTT. Translation: CASTGTGARPSNQPQHF.

Written as DNA, the CDR3 is TGTGCCAGTAGTCAAACGGGGGGGATCGAGACCCAGTACTTC. Protein: CASSQTGGIETQYF. The chain links TRBV19 to TRBJ2-5, with 8 positions matching TRBD2. Per germline, CDR1 LNHDA and CDR2 SQIVND (reference sequence). The CDR3 has 14 residues. The V gene end was trimmed by 5 bases and the J gene end by 5 bases; junction bases not matched to a gene: 7.

The chain couples TRBV4-3 to TRBJ1-3, with D possibly being TRBD1 (5 bases). CDR1 is LGHNA and CDR2 is YSLEER in the germline V gene. V was trimmed by 0 bases and J by 2 bases, leaving 11 bases between them. This CDR3 has 16 residues. CDR3 sequence reads: CASSQEMWGAGNTIYF. In DNA form, the CDR3 reads TGCGCCAGCAGCCAAGAGATGTGGGGGGCTGGAAACACCATATATTTT.

This clone was recorded a few times. The rearrangement uses TRBV11-3 and TRBJ2-5; the D gene is possibly TRBD1 (5 bases). V lost 2 bases and J lost 2, with 12 bases in between. Germline CDR1 and CDR2: SGHNT and YENEEA. The CDR3 is 15 residues long. The CDR3 spells CASSLSWGNQETQYF. The CDR3, as DNA: TGTGCCAGCAGCTTAAGTTGGGGCAATCAAGAGACCCAGTACTTC.

This chain links TRBV27 with TRBJ1-1; TRBD1 matches 8 bases. CDR1 and CDR2 (germline): MNHEY, SMNVEV (reference sequence). This CDR3 comprises 19 residues. J lost 2 bases, V lost 6 bases, and 20 bases had no gene match. The chain's CDR3 is CASSPGGPQIRIVNTEAFF. Written as DNA, the CDR3 is TGTGCCAGCAGCCCAGGGGGCCCACAAATCCGAATAGTAAACACTGAAGCTTTCTTT.

The chain links TRBV7-3 to TRBJ2-3; 14 positions agree with TRBD2. V lost 2 bases and J lost 4; bases outside the gene matches: 8. The CDR3 is made up of 18 amino acids. Germline assignment: CDR1 SGHTA and CDR2 FQGTGA. CDR3 residues: CASSLFPRGLAGADTQYF. The DNA for the CDR3 is TGTGCCAGCAGCTTATTTCCTCGGGGACTAGCGGGGGCAGATACGCAGTATTTT.

The rearrangement links TRBV7-9 to TRBJ1-1, with a weak D call TRBD1 (5 bases). V lost 4 bases and J lost 8, with 11 bases in between. This CDR3 is built from 12 residues. Per germline, CDR1 SEHNR and CDR2 FQNEAQ (reference sequence). The CDR3 region has the DNA TGTGCCAGCAGCTCAACAGGCTTCGAAGCTTTCTTT. Translation: CASSSTGFEAFF. Full variable domain (outside the CDR3, taken from reference TRBV7-9 and TRBJ1-1): DTGVSQNPRHKITKRGQNVTFRCDPISEHNRLYWYRQTLGQGPEFLTYFQNEAQLEKSRLLSDRFSAERPKGSFSTLEIQRTEQGDSAMYLCASSSTGFEAFFGQGTRLTVV.

This rearrangement joins TRBV13 to TRBJ2-2; TRBD2 agrees at 10 bases. There are 16 residues in the CDR3. V trimming: 1 base; J trimming: 3 bases; junction bases outside the gene matches: 2. Germline V gene sequence: CDR1 PRHDT, CDR2 FYEKMQ (reference sequence). CDR3 loop: CASSLEGLADTGELFF. In nucleotides, the CDR3 is TGTGCCAGCAGCTTAGAAGGACTAGCGGACACCGGGGAGCTGTTTTTT.

V usage is TRBV6-5 and J usage is TRBJ2-1; a weak D match, TRBD2 (5 bases). V dropped 5 bases and J dropped 7 bases, with 12 bases sitting between them. Germline CDR1 is MNHEY and CDR2 is SVGAGI. The CDR3 has 13 amino acids. CDR3 DNA: TGTGCCAGCAGTCCACCGGGGAAGAATGAGCAGTTCTTC. This sequence encodes CASSPPGKNEQFF.

The CDR3 sequence is CASSFTGGNAYGYTF. The CDR3 nucleotides are TGTGCCAGCAGTTTCACAGGGGGCAATGCCTATGGCTACACCTTC. The chain links TRBV27 to TRBJ1-2, with 9 bases matching TRBD1. The junction had 6 bases not matched to a gene; V was cut back by 3 bases and J by 4 bases. The length of the CDR3 is 15 residues. Germline assignment: CDR1 MNHEY and CDR2 SMNVEV (reference sequence).

The V call is TRBV7-9, the J call TRBJ2-7; maybe TRBD2 (7 bases). The CDR3 contains 15 residues. Germline values: CDR1 SEHNR, CDR2 FQNEAQ (reference sequence). The germline V and J ends were trimmed by 1 base and 1 base, with 11 bases remaining between them. The CDR3 loop reads CASSLGAGTSYEQYF. The CDR3 coding sequence is TGTGCCAGCAGCTTAGGAGCGGGGACATCCTACGAGCAGTACTTC.

This clone was counted a single time. CDR3 in amino acids: CASSPRGQETQYF. The DNA of the CDR3 is TGTGCCAGCAGTCCCCGGGGGCAAGAGACCCAGTACTTC. The rearrangement joins TRBV12-3 or TRBV12-4 to TRBJ2-5; D is perhaps TRBD2 (6 bases). The V and J ends lost 5 bases and 2 bases respectively, with 9 bases between them. The CDR3 consists of 13 residues.

V gene TRBV6-5 combines with J gene TRBJ2-7, with 9 bases that match TRBD1. The V segment lost 4 bases and the J segment 7 bases; nucleotides outside the gene matches: 11. Germline V gene lookup returns CDR1 MNHEY and CDR2 SVGAGI. The CDR3 is 15 residues long. The CDR3 coding sequence is TGTGCCAGCAGTTCCTCGGGACAGGGTTCCCTGGAGCAGTACTTC. It specifies CASSSSGQGSLEQYF.

The chain has TRBV5-1 and TRBJ2-3, with 9 bases aligning to TRBD2. J gave up 4 bases and V 4 bases, and 4 bases lay outside the gene matches. The CDR3 contains 14 residues. CDR1 SGHRS and CDR2 YFSETQ come from the germline V gene. CDR3 loop: CASSGTSRADTQYF. CDR3 sequence (DNA): TGCGCCAGCAGCGGGACTAGCCGGGCAGATACGCAGTATTTT.

This sequence joins TRBV6-5 and TRBJ1-5, with 7 bases matching TRBD1. The CDR3 has 15 residues. In germline, CDR1 is MNHEY, CDR2 SVGAGI. The J segment lost 0 bases and the V segment lost 6 bases, leaving 5 bases of the junction unmatched. The CDR3 spells CASSGGTVSNQPQHF. The CDR3 DNA follows: TGTGCCAGCAGCGGTGGGACAGTTAGCAATCAGCCCCAGCATTTT.

The chain joins TRBV2 to TRBJ2-3, with D possibly being TRBD1 (6 bases). This CDR3 has 15 residues. V shed 6 bases and J shed 2 bases, with 15 bases lying between them. Germline loops: CDR1 SNHLY, CDR2 FYNNEI. The CDR3 coding sequence is TGTGCCAGCAGCGTGACAGGAACCTACACAGATACGCAGTATTTT. Amino acids: CASSVTGTYTDTQYF.

This clone was seen more than once but under ten times. The V gene is TRBV10-1, the J gene TRBJ2-7, with 8 bases that match TRBD1. This CDR3 comprises 13 residues. Germline CDR1 and CDR2: WNHNN and SYGVQD (reference sequence). The V segment lost 4 bases and the J segment 7 bases; nucleotides outside the gene matches: 6. CDR3 coding DNA: TGCGCCAGCAGTGGAGCAGGGGGCGGTGAGCAGTACTTC. It translates to CASSGAGGGEQYF.

The chain employs TRBV10-3 and TRBJ2-7, with TRBD1 matching over 7 bases. The V gene's germline CDR1 is ENHRY and CDR2 SYGVKD. The CDR3 has 15 amino acids. Germline trimming cut 5 bases from V and 2 bases from J; bases unmatched to any gene: 9. DNA of the CDR3: TGTGCCATCAGTCCCCTACAGGGGCTACCCTACGAGCAGTACTTC. Translated, it gives CAISPLQGLPYEQYF.

This clone was recorded only once. The CDR3 is CASSQGTTAEQYF. Written as DNA, the CDR3 is TGTGCCAGCAGCCAGGGGACTACTGCCGAGCAGTACTTC. The chain couples TRBV6-5 to TRBJ2-7; tentatively, D is TRBD2 (7 bases). The ends were cut back, 6 bases at V and 6 bases at J, with 15 bases in the middle. The CDR3 totals 13 residues. CDR1 is MNHEY, CDR2 SVGAGI, per germline.

The chain employs TRBV18 and TRBJ2-2, with a weak D call TRBD2 (5 bases). Trimming shortened V by 8 bases and J by 5 bases, and 15 bases separated the two germline ends. CDR1 and CDR2 (germline): KGHSH, LQKENI. The CDR3 covers 14 residues. CDR3 nucleotides: TGTGCCAGCCCCCCGTTGCGAGGGACCGGGGAGCTGTTTTTT. It is translated as CASPPLRGTGELFF.